A selection of T cell receptor beta chains follows, all from one sample in a study of T-cell reconstitution after alpha-beta-depleted transplantation in children. A single record per CDR3 protein comes from TCRdb applying MiXCR to the PCR reads. Of 640,000 or so distinct CDR3 sequences in the sample, roughly 17% were seen once. The specimen was PBMCs from the stem cell graft donor, collected from the stem cell graft. The source is a human donor who donated a stem cell graft to a child with acute myeloid leukemia. Each CDR3 is given with its conserved first and last residue. Fields, in order: D gene, J gene, clone size, CDR3 length, V gene, CDR3 protein, CDR3 DNA. The D gene is left open where the match is weak. Clone size is stated in some rows and not others, as once, few, many or a class when expanded.

d_call: NA; j_call: TRBJ1-1; clone_size: few; cdr3_length: 16; v_call: TRBV7-9; cdr3_aa: CASSLGAYYPNTEAFF; cdr3_nt: TGTGCCAGCAGCTTAGGGGCCTACTACCCGAACACTGAAGCTTTCTTT
d_call: TRBD2; j_call: TRBJ2-5; clone_size: NA; cdr3_length: 16; v_call: TRBV7-9; cdr3_aa: CASSQRSGGAKETQYF; cdr3_nt: TGTGCCAGCAGCCAACGTAGCGGGGGGGCCAAAGAGACCCAGTACTTC
d_call: NA; j_call: TRBJ2-7; clone_size: few; cdr3_length: 10; v_call: TRBV5-1; cdr3_aa: CASSLTTQYF; cdr3_nt: TGCGCCAGCAGCTTAACGACACAGTACTTC
d_call: TRBD2; j_call: TRBJ2-1; clone_size: many; cdr3_length: 15; v_call: TRBV12-3/TRBV12-4; cdr3_aa: CASSLGRGGSGEQFF; cdr3_nt: TGTGCCAGCAGTTTGGGCCGGGGGGGAAGCGGTGAGCAGTTCTTC
d_call: NA; j_call: TRBJ2-6; clone_size: few; cdr3_length: 17; v_call: TRBV7-9; cdr3_aa: CASVPKKSRSGANVLTF; cdr3_nt: TGTGCCAGCGTTCCCAAAAAATCTCGCTCTGGGGCCAACGTCCTGACTTTC
d_call: NA; j_call: TRBJ2-1; clone_size: many; cdr3_length: 16; v_call: TRBV14; cdr3_aa: CASSQWPQTGNNEQFF; cdr3_nt: TGTGCCAGCAGCCAATGGCCACAGACAGGTAACAATGAGCAGTTCTTC
d_call: NA; j_call: TRBJ1-1; clone_size: few; cdr3_length: 16; v_call: TRBV29-1; cdr3_aa: CSAGVPGHGSNTEAFF; cdr3_nt: TGCAGCGCTGGAGTCCCGGGACACGGTTCGAACACTGAAGCTTTCTTT
d_call: NA; j_call: TRBJ2-3; clone_size: many; cdr3_length: 15; v_call: TRBV20-1; cdr3_aa: CSARDLAGSTDTQYF; cdr3_nt: TGCAGTGCTAGAGATCTGGCGGGGAGCACAGATACGCAGTATTTT
d_call: TRBD1; j_call: TRBJ2-6; clone_size: NA; cdr3_length: 14; v_call: TRBV7-2; cdr3_aa: CASSYTGVANVLTF; cdr3_nt: TGTGCCAGCAGTTACACAGGGGTGGCCAACGTCCTGACTTTC
d_call: TRBD2; j_call: TRBJ2-2; clone_size: few; cdr3_length: 16; v_call: TRBV9; cdr3_aa: CASSGTSGENTGELFF; cdr3_nt: TGTGCCAGCAGCGGGACTAGCGGGGAGAACACCGGGGAGCTGTTTTTT
d_call: NA; j_call: TRBJ1-6; clone_size: many; cdr3_length: 12; v_call: TRBV10-3; cdr3_aa: CAIGGDNSPLHF; cdr3_nt: TGTGCCATCGGTGGTGATAATTCACCCCTCCACTTT
d_call: NA; j_call: TRBJ2-7; clone_size: few; cdr3_length: 16; v_call: TRBV30; cdr3_aa: CAWSGGTSRESYEQYF; cdr3_nt: TGTGCCTGGAGCGGTGGGACTTCCAGGGAGAGCTACGAGCAGTACTTC
d_call: NA; j_call: TRBJ1-6; clone_size: many; cdr3_length: 13; v_call: TRBV20-1; cdr3_aa: CSARGRTDSPLHF; cdr3_nt: TGCAGTGCTAGGGGCCGTACTGATTCACCCCTCCACTTT
d_call: NA; j_call: TRBJ1-2; clone_size: many; cdr3_length: 12; v_call: TRBV7-2; cdr3_aa: CASSQLGDGYTF; cdr3_nt: TGTGCCAGCAGCCAGCTAGGAGATGGCTACACCTTC
d_call: NA; j_call: TRBJ2-7; clone_size: few; cdr3_length: 14; v_call: TRBV7-6; cdr3_aa: CASSLGGPNYEQYF; cdr3_nt: TGTGCCAGCAGCTTAGGGGGACCGAACTACGAGCAGTACTTC
d_call: TRBD2; j_call: TRBJ2-3; clone_size: few; cdr3_length: 20; v_call: TRBV12-3/TRBV12-4; cdr3_aa: CASSSGLAGGPKPRTDTQYF; cdr3_nt: TGTGCCAGCAGTTCGGGACTAGCGGGGGGGCCTAAGCCCCGCACAGATACGCAGTATTTT
d_call: TRBD1; j_call: TRBJ1-3; clone_size: NA; cdr3_length: 14; v_call: TRBV5-1; cdr3_aa: CASSFGQGGNTIYF; cdr3_nt: TGCGCCAGCAGCTTTGGACAGGGGGGAAACACCATATATTTT
d_call: NA; j_call: TRBJ2-7; clone_size: few; cdr3_length: 12; v_call: TRBV5-1; cdr3_aa: CASSLVADEQYF; cdr3_nt: TGCGCCAGCAGCTTGGTGGCCGACGAGCAGTACTTC
d_call: NA; j_call: TRBJ1-2; clone_size: once; cdr3_length: 14; v_call: TRBV2; cdr3_aa: CASSEGQINYGYTF; cdr3_nt: TGTGCCAGCAGTGAAGGACAGATAAACTATGGCTACACCTTC
d_call: NA; j_call: TRBJ2-2; clone_size: few; cdr3_length: 12; v_call: TRBV7-2; cdr3_aa: CASSQTAGELFF; cdr3_nt: TGTGCCAGCAGCCAAACAGCCGGGGAGCTGTTTTTT
d_call: NA; j_call: TRBJ2-1; clone_size: many; cdr3_length: 15; v_call: TRBV5-5; cdr3_aa: CASSSEGWGYNEQFF; cdr3_nt: TGTGCCAGCAGCTCGGAGGGTTGGGGGTACAATGAGCAGTTCTTC
d_call: NA; j_call: TRBJ2-3; clone_size: few; cdr3_length: 14; v_call: TRBV4-3; cdr3_aa: CASSQEQAFGAQYF; cdr3_nt: TGCGCCAGCAGCCAAGAACAAGCCTTTGGGGCGCAGTATTTT
d_call: NA; j_call: TRBJ1-3; clone_size: NA; cdr3_length: 15; v_call: TRBV20-1; cdr3_aa: CSARDLRGNGNTIYF; cdr3_nt: TGCAGTGCTAGAGATCTTCGGGGGAACGGAAACACCATATATTTT
d_call: NA; j_call: TRBJ1-2; clone_size: many; cdr3_length: 13; v_call: TRBV4-3; cdr3_aa: CASSQGGGYGYTF; cdr3_nt: TGCGCCAGCAGCCAAGGGGGCGGATATGGCTACACCTTC
d_call: NA; j_call: TRBJ1-1; clone_size: few; cdr3_length: 15; v_call: TRBV5-1; cdr3_aa: CASSLGTRGDTEAFF; cdr3_nt: TGCGCCAGCAGCTTGGGCACAAGGGGAGACACTGAAGCTTTCTTT
d_call: NA; j_call: TRBJ1-1; clone_size: many; cdr3_length: 14; v_call: TRBV20-1; cdr3_aa: CSARDISRTAEAFF; cdr3_nt: TGCAGTGCTAGAGATATATCGCGAACGGCTGAAGCTTTCTTT
d_call: TRBD2; j_call: TRBJ2-7; clone_size: many; cdr3_length: 15; v_call: TRBV20-1; cdr3_aa: CSASPGLTNSYEQYF; cdr3_nt: TGCAGTGCTAGCCCGGGACTAACGAACTCCTACGAGCAGTACTTC